This T cell receptor (beta chain) originates from a study of T cells in Graves' hyperthyroidism and ophthalmopathy. Across the whole study: Peripheral blood was acquired at first diagnosis, ahead of any therapy whatsoever.

In this sample, this clonotype turned up a few times. Antigen: not known. It was RNA transcripts that yielded the amplified TCR beta CDR3 regions. In the first-round RT-PCR of the TCR CDR3, the HTBI primer set was used. MiXCR, applied by TCRdb to the multiplex PCR reads, yields one record per CDR3 protein. The sample carries hundreds of thousands of distinct CDR3 sequences, approximately 40% recorded once. Whole-study results and caveats: A model using 13 V-J features told ophthalmopathy apart from stable hyperthyroidism.

The V end lost 7 bases, the J end lost 3 bases, and 9 bases lay between the germline ends. The CDR3 length is 12 residues. Germline V gives CDR1 MNHEY, CDR2 SVGAGI. The hyperthyroidism patients had all been newly diagnosed, and their disease duration was under 2 months. Their ages ranged from 18 to 65 years. Diagnoses were made from clinical symptoms, serum measures (thyroxine and TRAb), thyroid ultrasound and orbital computed tomography. The sequence was obtained from a woman aged 35 to 49 with Graves' hyperthyroidism. This chain links TRBV6-5 with TRBJ2-5, with a weak D call TRBD2 (5 bases). Sequences were obtained from blood. CDR3: CASTWTEETQYF. The CDR3 nucleotides are TGTGCCAGCACCTGGACTGAAGAGACCCAGTACTTC.